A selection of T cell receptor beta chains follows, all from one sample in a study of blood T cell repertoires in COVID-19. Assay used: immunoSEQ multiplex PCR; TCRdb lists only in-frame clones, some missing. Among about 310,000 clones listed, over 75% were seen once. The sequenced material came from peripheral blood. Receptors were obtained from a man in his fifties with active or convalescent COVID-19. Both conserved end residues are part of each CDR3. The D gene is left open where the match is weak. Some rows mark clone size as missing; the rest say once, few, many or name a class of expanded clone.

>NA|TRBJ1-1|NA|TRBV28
CASSSEGRNTEAFF
TGTGCCAGCAGTTCTGAAGGGAGGAACACTGAAGCTTTCTTT
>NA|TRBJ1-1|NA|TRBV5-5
CASSLDGAFF
TGTGCCAGCAGCTTGGACGGGGCTTTCTTT
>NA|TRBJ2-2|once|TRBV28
CASSPPTKNTGELFF
TGTGCCAGCAGCCCCCCCACTAAGAACACCGGGGAGCTGTTTTTT
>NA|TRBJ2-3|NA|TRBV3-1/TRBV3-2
CASSHSRGLGSTDTQYF
TGTGCCAGCAGCCATAGCAGGGGTCTGGGGAGCACAGATACGCAGTATTTT
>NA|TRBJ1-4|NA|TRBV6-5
CASSSQDTGLFF
TGTGCCAGCAGTTCGCAGGACACGGGACTGTTTTTT
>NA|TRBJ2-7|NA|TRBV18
CASSPPSAYEQYF
TGTGCCAGCTCACCACCGTCCGCCTACGAGCAGTACTTC
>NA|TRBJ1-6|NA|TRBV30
CAWNGGHYMGSPLHF
TGTGCCTGGAATGGGGGCCATTATATGGGGTCACCCCTCCACTTT
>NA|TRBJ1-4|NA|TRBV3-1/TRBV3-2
CASSPSGWTNEKLFF
TGTGCCAGCAGCCCGTCAGGGTGGACTAATGAAAAACTGTTTTTT
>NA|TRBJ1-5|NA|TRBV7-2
CASSATGHNQPQHF
TGTGCCAGCAGCGCAACAGGGCACAATCAGCCCCAGCATTTT
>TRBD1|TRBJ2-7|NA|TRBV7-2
CASSVRTGLSYEQYF
TGTGCCAGCAGCGTCCGGACAGGGTTGTCCTACGAGCAGTACTTC
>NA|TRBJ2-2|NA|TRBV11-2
CASSFNRDTGELFF
TGTGCCAGCAGCTTTAACAGGGACACCGGGGAGCTGTTTTTT
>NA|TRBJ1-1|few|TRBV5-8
CASSYLYDTEAFF
TGTGCCAGCAGCTACCTATACGACACTGAAGCTTTCTTT
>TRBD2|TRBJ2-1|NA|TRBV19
CASSIGTSGRASYNEQFF
TGTGCCAGTAGTATCGGGACTAGCGGGAGGGCCAGTTACAATGAGCAGTTCTTC
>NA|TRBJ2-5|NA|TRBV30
CAWSGRLQETQYF
TGTGCCTGGAGCGGCAGGCTACAAGAGACCCAGTACTTC
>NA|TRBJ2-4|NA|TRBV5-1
CASSLEGANIQYF
TGCGCCAGCAGCCTGGAAGGGGCTAACATTCAGTACTTC
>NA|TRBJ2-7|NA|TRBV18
CASSPRGEPYEQYF
TGTGCCAGCTCACCACGGGGGGAACCCTACGAGCAGTACTTC
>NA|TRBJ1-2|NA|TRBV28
CASSYTASSVVYGYTF
TGTGCCAGCAGTTATACAGCTTCCAGTGTGGTCTATGGCTACACCTTC
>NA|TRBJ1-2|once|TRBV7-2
CASSLGQRDTYTF
TGTGCCAGCAGCTTAGGACAACGGGATACCTACACCTTC
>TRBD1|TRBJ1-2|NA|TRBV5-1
CASSFATGGGYGYTF
TGCGCCAGCAGCTTTGCCACAGGGGGTGGCTATGGCTACACCTTC
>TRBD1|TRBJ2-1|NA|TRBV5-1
CASSQNGQEGNEQFF
TGCGCCAGCAGCCAGAACGGACAGGAAGGGAATGAGCAGTTCTTC
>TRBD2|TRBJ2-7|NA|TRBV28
CASSLVREGNEQYF
TGTGCCAGCAGTTTGGTGAGGGAGGGAAACGAGCAGTACTTC
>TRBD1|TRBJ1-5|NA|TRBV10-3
CAISDTGGGQPQHF
TGTGCCATCAGTGATACAGGGGGTGGTCAGCCCCAGCATTTT
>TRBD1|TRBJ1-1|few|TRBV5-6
CASSFGQGYTEAFF
TGTGCCAGCAGCTTCGGACAGGGTTACACTGAAGCTTTCTTT
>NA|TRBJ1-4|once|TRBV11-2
CASSSQGGEKLFF
TGTGCCAGCAGCTCCCAGGGTGGGGAAAAACTGTTTTTT
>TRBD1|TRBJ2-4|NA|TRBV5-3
CARSHPNRGCKNIQYF
TGTGCCAGAAGCCACCCTAACAGGGGTTGCAAAAACATTCAGTACTTC
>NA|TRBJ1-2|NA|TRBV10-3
CAISETYTTGTNYGYTF
TGTGCCATCAGTGAGACCTACACGACAGGCACTAACTATGGCTACACCTTC
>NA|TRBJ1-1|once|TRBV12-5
CASARDTHTEAFF
TGTGCTAGTGCCCGGGACACTCACACTGAAGCTTTCTTT
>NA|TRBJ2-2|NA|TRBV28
CASRPQGRTGELFF
TGTGCCAGCAGGCCACAGGGGAGGACCGGGGAGCTGTTTTTT
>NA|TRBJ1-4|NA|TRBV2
CASSVTGGNNEKLFF
TGTGCCAGCAGCGTCACCGGGGGGAATAATGAAAAACTGTTTTTT
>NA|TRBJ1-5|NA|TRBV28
CASTSRSSQPQHF
TGTGCCAGCACCAGCAGGTCATCTCAGCCCCAGCATTTT
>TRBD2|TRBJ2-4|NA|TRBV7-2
CASSPGRLAGGWENIQYF
TGTGCCAGCAGCCCAGGAAGACTAGCGGGGGGCTGGGAAAACATTCAGTACTTC
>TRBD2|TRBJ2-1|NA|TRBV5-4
CASSLGGASGRNEQFF
TGTGCCAGCAGCTTGGGGGGGGCTAGCGGGAGAAATGAGCAGTTCTTC
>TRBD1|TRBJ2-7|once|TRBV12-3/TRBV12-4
CASSTGQGEGQYF
TGTGCCAGCAGCACGGGACAGGGGGAAGGGCAGTACTTC
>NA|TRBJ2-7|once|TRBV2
CASRVEAGEQYF
TGTGCCAGCAGGGTCGAGGCGGGGGAGCAGTACTTC
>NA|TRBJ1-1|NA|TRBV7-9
CASSRLIRTEAFF
TGTGCCAGCAGCCGACTTATTAGAACTGAAGCTTTCTTT
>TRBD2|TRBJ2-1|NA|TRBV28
CASSSAGVVDNEQFF
TGTGCCAGCAGTTCGGCGGGAGTTGTCGACAATGAGCAGTTCTTC
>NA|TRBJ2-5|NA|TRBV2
CASSVAYETQYF
TGTGCCAGCAGTGTGGCTTATGAGACCCAGTACTTC
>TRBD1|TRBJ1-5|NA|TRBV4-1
CASSLSGTGHDQPQHF
TGCGCCAGCAGCCTATCCGGGACAGGGCATGATCAGCCCCAGCATTTT
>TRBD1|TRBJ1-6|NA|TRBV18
CASSSTGGSSGLPLHF
TGTGCCAGCTCATCGACAGGGGGCTCGTCGGGTTTGCCCCTCCACTTT
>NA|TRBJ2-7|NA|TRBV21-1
CASSKVIFRTGAHEQYF
TGTGCCAGCAGCAAAGTAATTTTTAGGACAGGGGCCCACGAGCAGTACTTC
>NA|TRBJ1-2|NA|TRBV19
CASSSSGITIGYTF
TGTGCCAGTAGTTCATCCGGGATAACTATTGGCTACACCTTC
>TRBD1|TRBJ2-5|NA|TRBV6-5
CASNPQGAQKTQYF
TGTGCCAGCAACCCACAGGGGGCGCAGAAGACCCAGTACTTC
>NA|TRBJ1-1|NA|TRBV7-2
CASSRNGGNTEAFF
TGTGCCAGCAGTCGGAACGGAGGGAACACTGAAGCTTTCTTT
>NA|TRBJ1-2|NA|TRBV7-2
CASSLGPSVFYGYTF
TGTGCCAGCAGCTTAGGCCCGTCGGTTTTCTATGGCTACACCTTC
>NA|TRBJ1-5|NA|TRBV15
CATSRVSGGSQPQHF
TGTGCCACCAGCAGAGTGAGTGGGGGCAGTCAGCCCCAGCATTTT
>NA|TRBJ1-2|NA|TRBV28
CASSLAGAGYGYTF
TGTGCCAGCAGTTTGGCGGGGGCGGGCTATGGCTACACCTTC
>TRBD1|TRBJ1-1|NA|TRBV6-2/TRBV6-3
CASSYRRRTGDTEAFF
TGTGCCAGCAGTTATCGGCGTCGGACAGGGGACACTGAAGCTTTCTTT
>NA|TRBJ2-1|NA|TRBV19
CASLITGGAGNNEQFF
TGTGCCAGTCTTATCACCGGGGGAGCCGGGAACAATGAGCAGTTCTTC
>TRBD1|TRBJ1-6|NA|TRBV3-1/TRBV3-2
CASSQDWGQGGSPLHF
TGTGCCAGCAGCCAAGACTGGGGACAGGGGGGATCACCCCTCCACTTT
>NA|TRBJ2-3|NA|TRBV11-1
CASSWGLHTDTQYF
TGTGCCAGCAGCTGGGGACTCCACACAGATACGCAGTATTTT
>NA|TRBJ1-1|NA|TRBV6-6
CASWEGFANTEAFF
TGTGCCAGCTGGGAGGGGTTCGCGAACACTGAAGCTTTCTTT
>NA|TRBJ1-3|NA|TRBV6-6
CASSYHTESGNTIYF
TGTGCCAGCAGTTACCACACAGAGTCTGGAAACACCATATATTTT
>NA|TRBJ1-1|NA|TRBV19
CASSGPGTEAFF
TGTGCCAGTAGTGGGCCGGGGACTGAAGCTTTCTTT
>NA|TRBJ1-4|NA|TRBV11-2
CASSLRSGQRIRGEKLFF
TGTGCCAGCAGCTTAAGGTCCGGACAACGAATTAGAGGTGAAAAACTGTTTTTT
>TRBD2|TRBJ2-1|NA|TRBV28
CASSFTGRGGYNEQFF
TGTGCCAGCAGTTTCACCGGGCGGGGGGGCTACAATGAGCAGTTCTTC
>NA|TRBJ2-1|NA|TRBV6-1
CASSELGTGFSYNEQFF
TGTGCCAGCAGTGAATTGGGCACGGGGTTTTCTTACAATGAGCAGTTCTTC
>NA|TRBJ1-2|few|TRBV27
CASRGGGLVGGYTF
TGTGCCAGCAGAGGCGGGGGGTTGGTAGGTGGCTACACCTTC
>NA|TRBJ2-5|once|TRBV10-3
CAINVASGEAQYF
TGTGCCATCAATGTCGCCTCCGGAGAGGCCCAGTACTTC
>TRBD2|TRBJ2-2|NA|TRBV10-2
CASSPLAGGTGELFF
TGCGCCAGCTCCCCTCTAGCGGGAGGGACCGGGGAGCTGTTTTTT